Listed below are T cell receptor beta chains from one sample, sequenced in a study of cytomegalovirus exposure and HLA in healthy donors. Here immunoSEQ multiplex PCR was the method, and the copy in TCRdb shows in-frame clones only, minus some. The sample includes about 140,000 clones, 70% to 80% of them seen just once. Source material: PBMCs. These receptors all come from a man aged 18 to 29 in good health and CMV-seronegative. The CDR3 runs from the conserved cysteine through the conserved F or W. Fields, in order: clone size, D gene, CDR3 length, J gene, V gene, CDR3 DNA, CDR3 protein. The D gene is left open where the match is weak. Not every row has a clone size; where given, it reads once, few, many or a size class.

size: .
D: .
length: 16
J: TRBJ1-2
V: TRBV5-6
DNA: TGTGCCAGCAGCTTGATCGACCTAACTAGAGACTATGGCTACACCTTC
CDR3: CASSLIDLTRDYGYTF

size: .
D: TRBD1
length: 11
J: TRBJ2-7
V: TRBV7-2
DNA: TGTGCCAGCAGCTTCACAGGGGTTCCGTACTTC
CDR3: CASSFTGVPYF

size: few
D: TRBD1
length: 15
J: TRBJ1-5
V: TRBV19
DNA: TGTGCCAGTAGTGACACCAGGGGACAGAATCAGCCCCAGCATTTT
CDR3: CASSDTRGQNQPQHF

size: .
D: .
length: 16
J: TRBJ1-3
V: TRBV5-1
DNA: TGCGCCAGCAGCTTGGGACAGAGCAGCTCTGGAAACACCATATATTTT
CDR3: CASSLGQSSSGNTIYF

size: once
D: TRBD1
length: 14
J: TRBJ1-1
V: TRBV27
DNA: TGTGCCAGCAGTCCACAGGGGGCGGGGGCTGAAGCTTTCTTT
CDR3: CASSPQGAGAEAFF

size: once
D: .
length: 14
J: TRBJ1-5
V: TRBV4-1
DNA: TGCGCCAGCAGCCAAGGGGGCTCAGATCAGCCCCAGCATTTT
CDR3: CASSQGGSDQPQHF

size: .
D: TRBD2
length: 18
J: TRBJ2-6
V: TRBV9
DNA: TGTGCCAGCAGCGTAGAGGGGTCAGGGACTACTGGGGCCAACGTCCTGACTTTC
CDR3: CASSVEGSGTTGANVLTF

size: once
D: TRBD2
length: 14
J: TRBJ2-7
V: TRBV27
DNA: TGTGCCAGCAGTTGGGGGACTAGCGGCTACGAGCAGTACTTC
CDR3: CASSWGTSGYEQYF

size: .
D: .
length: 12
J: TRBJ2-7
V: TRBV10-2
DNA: TGCGCCAGCAGGGACAGCTCCTACGAGCAGTACTTC
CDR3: CASRDSSYEQYF

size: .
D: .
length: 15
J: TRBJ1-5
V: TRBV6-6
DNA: TGTGCCAGCAGTTACATCGTATCAGGGCGCCAGCCCCAGCATTTT
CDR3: CASSYIVSGRQPQHF

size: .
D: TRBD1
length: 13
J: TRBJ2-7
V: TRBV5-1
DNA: TGCGCCAGCAGCCCGGACAGGGGGAACGAGCAGTACTTC
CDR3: CASSPDRGNEQYF

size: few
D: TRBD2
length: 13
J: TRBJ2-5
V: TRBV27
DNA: TGTGCCAGCAGGGCTAGCGGGAGTGAGACCCAGTACTTC
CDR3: CASRASGSETQYF